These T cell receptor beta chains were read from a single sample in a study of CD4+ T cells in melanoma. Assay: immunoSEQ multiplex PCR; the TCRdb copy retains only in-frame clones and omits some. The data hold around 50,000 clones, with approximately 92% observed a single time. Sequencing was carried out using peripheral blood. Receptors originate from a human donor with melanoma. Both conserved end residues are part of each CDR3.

CASSEGYSNQPQHF | TRBJ1-5 | TRBV6-1
CAIAVGTGYTF | TRBJ1-2 | TRBV25-1
CASMGPGVNQPQHF | TRBJ1-5 | TRBV21-1
CASSLAGGLNNEQFF | TRBJ2-1 | TRBV5-1
CATSNLGFTDTQYF | TRBJ2-3 | TRBV15
CASSDGGGPTDTQYF | TRBJ2-3 | TRBV6-4
CASQGGGRPTDTQYF | TRBJ2-3 | TRBV28
CASSVGTLLSPQETQYF | TRBJ2-5 | TRBV19
CASSHAQGSSYEQYF | . | TRBV4-1
CASSLEVGRARKLFF | TRBJ1-4 | TRBV7-2
CASSEVSRGLAEQYF | TRBJ2-7 | TRBV2
CASRSGRWETQYF | TRBJ2-5 | TRBV6-1
CASSFGEMQYF | TRBJ2-3 | TRBV27
CASSLVYSNQPQHF | TRBJ1-5 | TRBV5-6
CASSLRRADTQYF | TRBJ2-3 | TRBV19
CASSLASPAQNEKLFF | TRBJ1-4 | TRBV27
CASSIDPGSQETQYF | TRBJ2-5 | TRBV19
CASRPGQGADGYTF | TRBJ1-2 | TRBV5-4
CASSLAGISDTQYF | TRBJ2-3 | TRBV5-1
CASRQTDPTEAFF | TRBJ1-1 | TRBV6-5
CASSLWKPGLAHTTDTQYF | TRBJ2-3 | TRBV28
CASSISGLNTEAFF | TRBJ1-1 | TRBV7-3
CASSLDRRGNTEAFF | TRBJ1-1 | TRBV7-2
CASSPRELQGRRGYTF | TRBJ1-2 | TRBV7-9
CASSWTGQPQHF | TRBJ1-5 | TRBV7-2
CSVEGGLNTEAFF | TRBJ1-1 | TRBV29-1
CASSVAPGGSLNEQFF | TRBJ2-1 | TRBV9
CASSQESMGVRGGNTIYF | TRBJ1-3 | TRBV4-1